This T cell receptor (beta chain) is from a study of T cell responses to AZD1222 COVID-19 vaccine. Study-wide points: Vaccine-related CD4 TCRs covered spike, predominating at 160-218 and 743-854.

The method was immunoSEQ multiplex PCR; TCRdb's version includes in-frame clones alone and lacks a portion of them. This table holds about 180,000 clones, 88% found once. As concerns this clone: Antigen: not known.

Per the germline V gene, CDR1 is SGHNT and CDR2 is YYREEE (reference sequence). With 2 bases removed from V and 2 bases from J, the gap between germline ends came to 11 bases. The CDR3 is made up of 14 amino acids. V is TRBV5-4 and J is TRBJ2-7, with a weak D call TRBD2 (7 bases). The sequencing used peripheral blood, collected 28 days after the second AZD1222 dose. The receptor was isolated from an adult who received the AZD1222 COVID-19 vaccine. The CDR3 sequence: CASSFEGGAYEQYF. The CDR3 nucleotides are TGTGCCAGCAGCTTTGAAGGGGGGGCCTACGAGCAGTACTTC.